This T cell receptor beta chain comes out of a study of cytotoxic CD8 clonotypes in ibrutinib-treated CLL. Study details: The patient breakdown showed roughly ten relapsed/refractory and around 16 treatment-naive cases, with about 18 IGHV unmutated. Partial response was seen in roughly 24 patients and complete response in 2; after median around 72 months, around 15 stayed remitted, approximately twelve progressed. Study-wide results and limits: Patients had baseline clonality above age-matched healthy donors, and this clonality moved with circulating CD8+ T-cell counts. Baseline levels were approached again at progression, after clonality had risen at ibrutinib response.

Germline-derived CDR1 and CDR2 are MGHRA and YSYEKL. The CDR3 covers 15 residues. V was shortened by 1 base and J by 7 bases, with 13 bases between the two germline ends. Libraries were prepared by immunoSEQ multiplex PCR; TCRdb keeps only in-frame clonotypes and omits some of them. This sample has about 27,000 clones; about three quarters occur once, and the top ten carry about 54%. A word on this clone: The antigen is undetermined.

V usage is TRBV4-1 and J usage is TRBJ1-4; D gene unclear. This specimen was PBMCs, taken after 24 months of ibrutinib treatment. The sequence came from a human donor with chronic lymphocytic leukemia. Here the CDR3 DNA reads TGCGCCAGCAGCCAAGGCTTTGGAGACCTTGAAAAACTGTTTTTT. Translated: CASSQGFGDLEKLFF.